This TCR beta chain was sequenced for a study of T cells expressing NK-cell markers. Study details: Sorted CD3+CD56+NKG2C+, CD3+CD56+NKG2C- and CD3+CD56-NKG2C+ T-cell subsets were beta-chain profiled.

The authors made TCR beta cDNA libraries by 5'RACE template switching. This switching added a universal primer site and UMIs. Reanalyzing the 5' RACE reads, TCRdb keeps one entry per CDR3 protein, without DNA. Its table records 150,000 or so distinct CDR3 sequences. The CDR3 runs to 18 residues. Germline-derived CDR1 and CDR2 are LGHNA and YNFKEQ. Findings and caveats of the study: Among several donors, these clonotypes also ranked first in the CD3+CD56-NKG2C+ fraction.

About this clonotype: Its cognate antigen is unknown.

This sequence joins TRBV4-2 and TRBJ2-1. This clonotype originated in a woman aged 45-59 years in good health. The material sequenced was blood T cells: a sorted CD56 or NKG2C T cell subset, CD4+ or CD8+ T cells, or bulk PBMC T cells (not recorded which). CDR3 amino acids: CASSREESLAEFLNEQFF.